Listed here are 21 T cell receptor beta chains from one sample, sequenced in a study of early T cells in non-severe SARS-CoV-2 infection (dated by TCRdb to the early 2020s). The method was 5' RACE. TCRdb names NextSeq 500 as the instrument used. TCRdb's own reprocessing of the public reads used fastp at Q25 and MiXCR and kept productive beta chains. Every entry covers one CDR3 protein and lists the most common genes and DNA from its rows. For this sample the table gives about 83,000 distinct CDR3 sequences, of which 8% to 13% were detected only once. About 8.2% of the sample comes from the top ten. Sequenced here: whole blood, sampled at baseline. These receptors came from an adult who was a healthcare worker with PCR-confirmed SARS-CoV-2 infection or an uninfected control (not recorded which).

This clonotype was seen only a few times. The chain is built from TRBV13 and TRBJ2-3; TRBD2 matches at 10 bases. V gave up 3 bases and J gave up 4 bases; unmatched junction bases: 7. The CDR3 length is 16 residues. Germline V gene data show CDR1 as PRHDT and CDR2 as FYEKMQ (reference sequence). The CDR3 DNA reads TGTGCCAGCAGCTTCCAGCTAGCGGGAGTAGCAGATACGCAGTATTTT. Translated, it gives CASSFQLAGVADTQYF.

The chain has TRBV12-3 or TRBV12-4 and TRBJ2-1; 9 bases agree with TRBD1. V lost 6 bases and J lost 5; bases outside the gene matches: 8. CDR3 length: 15 amino acids. As DNA, the CDR3 is TGTGCCAGCAGGACCGGGACAGGGACCCACAATGAGCAGTTCTTC. Amino acid sequence: CASRTGTGTHNEQFF.

The CDR3 nucleotides read TGTGCCAGCAGTTACCTCCCCGGGGCGGGAGGGCCACGGAATGAGCAGTTCTTC. Translation gives CASSYLPGAGGPRNEQFF. The gene calls are TRBV6-6 and TRBJ2-1; TRBD2 matches at 9 bases. The CDR3 covers 18 residues. Trimming cost V 2 bases and J 7 bases; bases outside gene matches: 15. Germline V gives CDR1 MNHNY, CDR2 SVGAGI (reference sequence).

This clonotype has just a few counts. The chain carries TRBV21-1 and TRBJ1-5; TRBD1 is taken as the D call from the table, unchecked against the DNA. TRBV21-1 is reported as a pseudogene. The length of the CDR3 is 18 residues. The CDR3 nucleotides are TGTGCCAGCAGCCCGTGGGAGGACAGGGGTTATAGCAATCAGCCCCAGCATTTT. This codes for CASSPWEDRGYSNQPQHF.

In its sample, this clonotype was seen once. Just one base apart from a much larger clone, this may be a read error. This chain joins TRBV7-9 and TRBJ1-1, with 7 bases identical to TRBD1. Germline V gene sequence: CDR1 SEHNR, CDR2 FQNEAQ (reference sequence). The CDR3 is 14 residues long. The J segment lost 0 bases and the V segment lost 3 bases, leaving 1 base of the junction unmatched. CDR3 sequence reads: CASSLGQMNTEAFF. The CDR3 DNA reads as TGTGCCAGCAGCTTGGGACAGATGAACACTGAAGCTTTCTTT.

The chain links TRBV6-6 to TRBJ1-6; D is perhaps TRBD1 (6 bases). This CDR3 is built from 16 residues. The germline gives CDR1 MNHNY, CDR2 SVGAGI (reference sequence). Trimming took 1 base from V and 4 from J, leaving 11 bases between them. CDR3 sequence reads: CASSYLGGRYNSPLHF. The DNA of the CDR3 is TGTGCCAGCAGTTACTTAGGGGGACGGTATAATTCACCCCTCCACTTT.

This clonotype was counted only a few times. The chain carries TRBV27 and TRBJ2-5, with D possibly TRBD2 on 6 matching bases. V was cut by 5 bases and J by 5 bases, with 15 bases left in between. The CDR3 extends over 14 amino acids. CDR1 and CDR2 from the germline V gene are MNHEY and SMNVEV (reference sequence). The CDR3 bases are TGTGCCAGCAGTCCTGCGGGGCCGGGGGAGACCCAGTACTTC. As protein: CASSPAGPGETQYF.

The genes are TRBV11-2 and TRBJ2-5; 10 positions match TRBD2. The CDR3 sequence is 15 residues long. Losses at the gene ends were 0 bases for V and 7 bases for J; bases not matched to a gene: 5. Germline V lookup: CDR1 SGHAT, CDR2 FQNNGV. CDR3 DNA sequence: TGTGCCAGCAGCTTAGAGGCTAGCGGGAGAGGGACCCAGTACTTC. This codes for CASSLEASGRGTQYF.

Only a few counts were recorded for this clonotype. The chain has TRBV2 and TRBJ2-7; D unclear. Deletions cut 2 bases from V and 2 bases from J, with 10 bases between. This CDR3 has 14 residues. In germline, CDR1 is SNHLY, CDR2 FYNNEI. The CDR3 spells CASSESLAAYEQYF. CDR3 coding DNA: TGTGCCAGCAGTGAATCCTTGGCAGCCTACGAGCAGTACTTC. Full variable domain (missing parts from reference TRBV2 and TRBJ2-7): EPEVTQTPSHQVTQMGQEVILRCVPISNHLYFYWYRQILGQKVEFLVSFYNNEISEKSEIFDDQFSVERPDGSNFTLKIRSTKLEDSAMYFCASSESLAAYEQYFGPGTRLTVT.

This clonotype was counted ten times or more. V and J are TRBV11-3 and TRBJ2-1; unclear D gene. Trimming removed 5 bases from V and 4 bases from J, with 21 bases in between. The CDR3 covers 17 residues. The V gene's germline CDR1 is SGHNT and CDR2 YENEEA. The CDR3 reads CASSLRGGSDFYNEQFF. DNA for the CDR3: TGTGCCAGCAGCCTGCGCGGCGGAAGCGACTTTTACAATGAGCAGTTCTTC.

This clonotype has only a few counts. V gene TRBV20-1 combines with J gene TRBJ2-5; the D is unclear. This CDR3 comprises 12 residues. The germline V gene has CDR1 DFQATT and CDR2 SNEGSKA (reference sequence). Between the trimmed V and J ends, which lost 1 base and 1 base, there was a span of 4 bases. CDR3 nucleotides: TGCAGTGCTAGAGCTACCCAAGAGACCCAGTACTTC. Encoded protein: CSARATQETQYF.

This clonotype was found many times. The V gene is TRBV7-2, the J gene TRBJ2-2, with 11 bases identical to TRBD2. CDR3 length: 15 residues. Unmatched junction bases numbered 2, after V lost 3 bases and J lost 5 bases. CDR1 is SGHTA and CDR2 is FQGNSA in the germline V gene. The CDR3 nucleotides are TGTGCCAGCAGCTTGGCTAGCGGGAGGACCGGGGAGCTGTTTTTT. As protein: CASSLASGRTGELFF.

V and J are TRBV5-4 and TRBJ2-1; 11 nucleotides match TRBD2. Trimming at V came to 7 bases and at J to 0 bases, leaving 6 bases not matched to a gene. The CDR3 extends over 16 amino acids. The V gene's germline CDR1 is SGHNT and CDR2 YYREEE (reference sequence). CDR3 sequence: CASPSTSGSSYNEQFF. The CDR3 DNA sequence: TGTGCCAGCCCCTCTACTAGCGGGAGCTCCTACAATGAGCAGTTCTTC. The full variable domain, completed using reference TRBV5-4 and TRBJ2-1, is ETGVTQSPTHLIKTRGQQVTLRCSSQSGHNTVSWYQQALGQGPQFIFQYYREEENGRGNFPPRFSGLQFPNYSSELNVNALELDDSALYLCASPSTSGSSYNEQFFGPGTRLTVL.

This clonotype was counted many times. The chain carries TRBV27 and TRBJ2-1; 7 bases fit TRBD2. The germline V gene encodes CDR1 MNHEY and CDR2 SMNVEV (reference sequence). The CDR3 has 16 amino acids. The V segment lost 4 bases and the J segment 4 bases; nucleotides outside the gene matches: 10. The CDR3 is CASSSQLASFYNEQFF. Written as DNA, the CDR3 is TGTGCCAGCAGTTCCCAACTAGCGTCCTTTTACAATGAGCAGTTCTTC.

The table lists this clonotype with many counts. CDR3 bases: TGTGCCAGCAGTTCATCATTCTCCATAGCGGGAGGGCCGGTGGGTTCGCAGTATTTT. Encoded protein: CASSSSFSIAGGPVGSQYF. The gene calls are TRBV28 and TRBJ2-3; 11 bases fit TRBD2. This CDR3 is built from 19 residues. Germline V lookup: CDR1 MDHEN, CDR2 SYDVKM. The V segment lost 4 bases and the J segment 10 bases; nucleotides outside the gene matches: 22.

V and J are TRBV7-2 and TRBJ2-3, with 7 bases fitting TRBD2. Germline values: CDR1 SGHTA, CDR2 FQGNSA. This CDR3 spans 14 amino acids. J gave up 6 bases and V 3 bases, and 6 bases lay outside the gene matches. CDR3: CASSFSGRGDTQYF. CDR3 in DNA: TGTGCCAGCAGCTTTAGCGGGCGCGGCGATACGCAGTATTTT.

The CDR3 region is CASSEEGSNTEAFF. The DNA for the CDR3 is TGTGCCAGCAGTGAAGAAGGGTCGAACACTGAAGCTTTCTTT. The chain uses TRBV6-1 and TRBJ1-1; D unclear. Trimming shortened V by 1 base and J by 1 base, and 7 bases separated the two germline ends. CDR1 is MNHNS and CDR2 is SASEGT in the germline V gene. The CDR3 runs 14 residues.

The rearrangement uses TRBV30 and TRBJ2-5, with D perhaps TRBD2 (6 bases). Deletions cut 6 bases from V and 4 bases from J, with 15 bases between. CDR3 length: 13 amino acids. The germline gives CDR1 GTSNPN, CDR2 SVGIG (reference sequence). CDR3 residues: CACSGGIRETQYF. CDR3 DNA: TGTGCCTGTTCTGGGGGGATACGAGAGACCCAGTACTTC.

This clonotype was picked up many times. This chain connects TRBV5-1 to TRBJ2-3, with D uncertain. The CDR3 runs 14 residues. The germline V gene has CDR1 SGHRS and CDR2 YFSETQ. Trimming pared 1 base from V and 6 bases from J, leaving 12 bases between. CDR3: CASSLQATRDTQYF. CDR3 nucleotides: TGCGCCAGCAGCTTGCAGGCCACCCGGGATACGCAGTATTTT.

This clonotype was detected once. The CDR3 DNA reads as TGTGCCAGCAGTGAAGGGAACACTGAAGCTTTCTTT. This codes for CASSEGNTEAFF. This rearrangement joins TRBV2 to TRBJ1-1; D unresolved. Germline loops: CDR1 SNHLY, CDR2 FYNNEI. The CDR3 is 12 amino acids. The V gene lost 1 base and the J gene lost 1 base, with 1 base spanning the gap.

This rearrangement joins TRBV5-1 to TRBJ2-5; 8 nucleotides line up with TRBD2. The CDR3 has 13 amino acids. The germline gives CDR1 SGHRS, CDR2 YFSETQ. J lost 2 bases, V lost 5 bases, and 2 bases had no gene match. The DNA for the CDR3 is TGCGCCAGCAGACTAGCGGAACAAGAGACCCAGTACTTC. Its protein product is CASRLAEQETQYF. The whole variable domain, remainder taken from reference TRBV5-1 and TRBJ2-5, is KAGVTQTPRYLIKTRGQQVTLSCSPISGHRSVSWYQQTPGQGLQFLFEYFSETQRNKGNFPGRFSGRQFSNSRSEMNVSTLELGDSALYLCASRLAEQETQYFGPGTRLLVL.